This TCR beta chain was recorded in a study of control samples from healthy donors and cancer patients. Germline CDR1 reads SNHLY; CDR2 reads FYNNEI. CDR3 length: 11 residues. Trimming left V 6 bases short and J 9 bases short, with 11 bases between. The assay was immunoSEQ multiplex PCR, and TCRdb's table has in-frame clones only and misses some. Of approximately 99,000 clones detected, 70% to 85% appear once; the ten largest clones hold around 6.4%. Sequencing was done on a sample of blood. The rearrangement uses TRBV2 and TRBJ1-1, with D unclear. The receptor comes from a man aged 18 to 30 in good health. DNA for the CDR3: TGTGCCAGCAGCCCTCGTATACAAGCTTTCTTT. It encodes CASSPRIQAFF.